This TCR beta chain originates from a study of OX40 agonist ivuxolimab in advanced cancers. Study details: Treatment of patients was with ivuxolimab, an agonistic anti-OX40 (CD134) antibody. Among those treated, three patients had partial responses, one with hepatocellular carcinoma and two with cutaneous melanoma. Study outcomes and limitations: Researchers did not determine the expanded peripheral T cells' antigen specificity. Low normalized T-cell clonal expansion also characterized some of the nonresponders.

Between the trimmed V and J ends, which lost 0 bases and 4 bases, there was a span of 15 bases. Germline assignment: CDR1 MGHRA and CDR2 YSYEKL. The CDR3 length is 16 residues. Remarks on this clone: The antigen remains undetermined.

Profiled with immunoSEQ multiplex PCR; TCRdb holds only in-frame clones, not every one. The sample consists of 9,500 to 14,000 clones, approximately 80% of them appearing once. The rearrangement uses TRBV4-1 and TRBJ2-5; D unresolved. This specimen consisted of CD4+ or CD8+ T cells sorted from blood, obtained in a trial of the OX40 agonist ivuxolimab. The TCR comes from an adult with an advanced solid tumor such as melanoma, head and neck, liver or kidney cancer. The CDR3 region is CASSQEGRNAPETQYF. CDR3 bases: TGCGCCAGCAGCCAAGAAGGAAGGAACGCCCCAGAGACCCAGTACTTC.